This T cell receptor beta chain derives from a study of early T cells in non-severe SARS-CoV-2 infection (TCRdb year 2021). Study-level background: TCR sequencing used bulk RNA from unsorted whole blood, so alpha and beta chains could not be paired. General findings and caveats noted by the study authors: VDJdb matching was skewed toward anti-spike CD8 responses and likely underestimated virus-specific expansions, missing private and CD4 specificities.

Reading from cysteine to phenylalanine, the CDR3 counts 15 amino acids. Left in the record is the CDR3 DNA by itself, 45 bases read in frame from the first base. Based on the germline V gene, the CDR1 and CDR2 sequences are ENHRY and SYGVKD. From V the trimming removes 3 bases and from J it removes 6 bases, while the gene matches leave 7 bases of the junction unaccounted for. Libraries came from 5' RACE. Sequencing used a NextSeq 500. Unique molecular identifiers were attached to individual cDNA molecules in the TCR library protocol so that sequencing error and PCR bias could be corrected. Both TCR alpha and beta chains were sequenced, and tight co-correlation was observed between alpha and beta sequence abundances in each sample. Processing in the source paper ran as follows. Decombinator V4 was used to perform V gene, J gene and CDR3 annotation of TCR sequences. Expanded TCRs were defined as changing significantly between any two time points under a Poisson model with p below 0.0001. Abundances of TCRs were expressed as counts per million after normalisation to the total number of TCRs sequenced in each sample. TRAV1-2 paired with TRAJ12, TRAJ20 or TRAJ33 defined MAIT TCRs, while TRAV10 paired with TRAJ18 defined iNKT TCRs. VDJdb, accessed on 1 November 2021, was searched for TCRs annotated for CMV, EBV and SARS-CoV-2, and TCRs annotated for more than one antigen were excluded. TCRdb took the public reads, trimmed them with fastp at Q25, ran MiXCR for clone calling and kept in-frame beta chains. CDR3 protein sequences are deduplicated, and each keeps its most common genes and DNA. It is TCRdb's table, rather than the study itself, that gives the V and J calls and clone size. In all, the sample holds approximately 60,000 distinct CDR3 sequences, and roughly 9% of those were seen once. The ten largest clones take up roughly an eighth of the sample.

Set within a cohort of healthcare workers in London, UK, this nested case-control study involved weekly PCR testing of nasopharyngeal swabs along with blood sampling. Healthcare workers were recruited between 23 and 31 March 2020, during the week of the UK lockdown, and were followed weekly for up to about 15 weeks. This clonotype was picked up many times. The specificity of this receptor is unknown. Nothing much larger sits one base from this clone, and base qualities are not available. Sample: whole blood, taken at baseline. The chain couples TRBV10-3 to TRBJ1-1; TRBD1 lines up with 10 middle nucleotides. This sequence originates from an adult who was a healthcare worker with PCR-confirmed SARS-CoV-2 infection or an uninfected control (not recorded which). The DNA is as follows: TGTGCCATCAGTGACCCCGGGACAGGGGTTTCTGAAGCTTTCTTT. The translation is CAISDPGTGVSEAFF.